Presented here are 17 T cell receptor beta chains from one specimen sequenced in a study of blood T cell repertoires in COVID-19. TCRdb's copy holds only in-frame clones and misses some; the assay was immunoSEQ multiplex PCR. The repertoire consists of about 230,000 clones, with approximately 88% occurring once and the leading ten covering around 30%. Source material: peripheral blood. Receptors were obtained from a man between 35 and 55 years old with acute or convalescent COVID-19.

This rearrangement joins TRBV7-9 to TRBJ2-1; no reliable D call. V lost 0 bases, J lost 4 bases, and 10 bases lay in between. This CDR3 has 15 residues. The germline V gene has CDR1 SEHNR and CDR2 FQNEAQ (reference sequence). The CDR3 region is CASSLAGGFYNEQFF. The CDR3 bases are TGTGCCAGCAGCTTAGCTGGCGGCTTTTACAATGAGCAGTTCTTC. The full variable domain, rest sourced from reference TRBV7-9 and TRBJ2-1, is DTGVSQNPRHKITKRGQNVTFRCDPISEHNRLYWYRQTLGQGPEFLTYFQNEAQLEKSRLLSDRFSAERPKGSFSTLEIQRTEQGDSAMYLCASSLAGGFYNEQFFGPGTRLTVL.

The V call is TRBV4-1, the J call TRBJ1-4; tentatively, D is TRBD1 (5 bases). The V end was cut by 6 bases, the J end by 0 bases, with 11 bases between. Germline values: CDR1 MGHRA, CDR2 YSYEKL. This CDR3 is built from 15 residues. The CDR3 protein is CASRRQRATNEKLFF. CDR3 DNA: TGCGCCAGCAGACGACAGCGCGCAACTAATGAAAAACTGTTTTTT.

This clone has more than one count but fewer than ten. The gene calls are TRBV3-1 (or the pseudogene TRBV3-2) and TRBJ2-2; 8 bases match TRBD2. V shed 2 bases, J shed 5 bases, and the junction held 4 bases outside the gene matches. Germline V gene lookup returns CDR1 LGHDT and CDR2 YNNKEL (reference sequence). The CDR3 sequence is 15 residues long. CDR3 sequence (DNA): TGTGCCAGCAGCCAACTACTAGCGGAAACCGGGGAGCTGTTTTTT. Protein sequence: CASSQLLAETGELFF.

The chain combines TRBV21-1 with TRBJ2-5; the table gives TRBD1 as D, unverified against the DNA. TRBV21-1 is given as a pseudogene. This CDR3 has 14 amino acids. CDR3 DNA: TGTGCCAGCAGGGGGACAGGGAAGGGGGTGACCCAGTACTTC. Its translation is CASRGTGKGVTQYF.

The rearrangement joins TRBV13 to TRBJ2-7; TRBD1 might be the D (6 bases). Per germline, CDR1 PRHDT and CDR2 FYEKMQ (reference sequence). The CDR3 is 14 amino acids. The V and J ends lost 5 bases and 6 bases respectively, with 17 bases between them. CDR3 sequence reads: CASSLILDRSEQYF. DNA for the CDR3: TGTGCCAGCAGCCTAATCCTCGACAGGTCCGAGCAGTACTTC. The complete variable domain, with remaining parts taken from reference TRBV13 and TRBJ2-7, reads AAGVIQSPRHLIKEKRETATLKCYPIPRHDTVYWYQQGPGQDPQFLISFYEKMQSDKGSIPDRFSAQQFSDYHSELNMSSLELGDSALYFCASSLILDRSEQYFGPGTRLTVT.

On this clone: Other DNA sequences in this specimen translate into the identical CDR3. The rearrangement joins TRBV11-2 to TRBJ2-1; 9 nucleotides agree with TRBD1. After removal of 3 bases from V and 7 bases from J, the junction contained 7 bases not matched to a gene. The V gene's germline CDR1 is SGHAT and CDR2 FQNNGV. This CDR3 contains 15 residues. In nucleotides, the CDR3 is TGTGCCAGCAGCTTGGACAGGGGAAGAGGGAATGAGCAGTTCTTC. The encoded protein is CASSLDRGRGNEQFF.

This chain uses TRBV3-1 (or the pseudogene TRBV3-2) with TRBJ1-2; perhaps TRBD1 as D (5 bases). The CDR3 is 16 residues long. Germline lookup yields CDR1 LGHDT and CDR2 YNNKEL (reference sequence). V shed 4 bases and J shed 4 bases, with 19 bases lying between them. The chain's CDR3 is CASSPTQGADSYGYTF. The CDR3 nucleotides read TGTGCCAGCAGCCCCACCCAAGGGGCGGATTCCTATGGCTACACCTTC.

This chain uses TRBV5-1 with TRBJ2-5; no definite D call. Germline loops: CDR1 SGHRS, CDR2 YFSETQ. Between the trimmed V and J ends, which lost 2 bases and 5 bases, there was a span of 13 bases. The CDR3 spans 14 residues. This CDR3 reads CASSLWAQTETQYF. CDR3 sequence (DNA): TGCGCCAGCAGCTTATGGGCCCAAACGGAGACCCAGTACTTC.

This chain links TRBV18 with TRBJ2-3; a weak D match, TRBD2 (6 bases). Germline CDR1 and CDR2: KGHSH and LQKENI. This CDR3 is 15 amino acids long. Trimming left V 2 bases short and J 2 bases short, with 11 bases between. The CDR3 sequence: CASSPFGGPTDTQYF. The CDR3 DNA sequence: TGTGCCAGCTCACCATTCGGGGGACCCACAGATACGCAGTATTTT.

The chain combines TRBV30 with TRBJ2-3; TRBD2 matches 10 bases. CDR1 and CDR2 from the germline V gene are GTSNPN and SVGIG (reference sequence). The CDR3 is made up of 15 amino acids. V lost 4 bases and J lost 6; bases outside the gene matches: 10. CDR3 in DNA: TGTGCCTGGACGTCGAGCGGGAGGGCCGAGGATACGCAGTATTTT. Its translation is CAWTSSGRAEDTQYF. The whole variable domain, remainder taken from reference TRBV30 and TRBJ2-3, is SQTIHQWPATLVQPVGSPLSLECTVEGTSNPNLYWYRQAAGRGLQLLFYSVGIGQISSEVPQNLSASRPQDRQFILSSKKLLLSDSGFYLCAWTSSGRAEDTQYFGPGTRLTVL.

The chain employs TRBV5-6 and TRBJ2-1; D is possibly TRBD2 (6 bases). The CDR3 sequence is 16 residues long. Trimming removed 3 bases from V and 2 bases from J, with 15 bases in between. Germline CDR1 reads SGHDT; CDR2 reads YYEEEE. The CDR3 DNA is TGTGCCAGCAGCTCCCCTGAGGAGGGTACCTACAATGAGCAGTTCTTC. It encodes CASSSPEEGTYNEQFF.

In this sample, this clone turned up once. V and J are TRBV28 and TRBJ1-4; D not certain. Trimming left V 3 bases short and J 1 base short, with 12 bases between. Germline V gene lookup returns CDR1 MDHEN and CDR2 SYDVKM. The CDR3 runs 16 residues. CDR3: CASSFDTVGTNEKLFF. DNA for the CDR3: TGTGCCAGCAGTTTCGACACGGTCGGAACTAATGAAAAACTGTTTTTT.

The chain joins TRBV7-8 to TRBJ2-7; the match to TRBD1 covers 10 bases. Germline-derived CDR1 and CDR2 are SGHVS and FQNEAQ. The V and J ends lost 4 bases and 5 bases, in that order; junction bases with no gene match: 8. The CDR3 is 15 amino acids. The DNA for the CDR3 is TGTGCCAGCAGCTCAAAGGGGACAGGGGTTGACGAGCAGTACTTC. Protein: CASSSKGTGVDEQYF.

The chain combines TRBV4-3 with TRBJ2-5; 10 nucleotides align to TRBD2. Losses at the gene ends were 0 bases for V and 2 bases for J; bases not matched to a gene: 3. Germline CDR1 and CDR2: LGHNA and YSLEER. The CDR3 spans 16 residues. The CDR3 region has the DNA TGCGCCAGCAGCCAAGATCGACTAGCGGGTCAAGAGACCCAGTACTTC. Encoded protein: CASSQDRLAGQETQYF.

This rearrangement joins TRBV6-5 to TRBJ2-7; weak D call: TRBD1 (6 bases). This CDR3 region has 15 residues. V lost 6 bases to trimming and J lost 3 bases, with 18 bases between them. The germline gives CDR1 MNHEY, CDR2 SVGAGI. CDR3 loop: CASRSGTRNFYEQYF. The CDR3 DNA is TGTGCCAGCAGGTCCGGGACACGGAATTTCTACGAGCAGTACTTC.

The chain has TRBV13 and TRBJ1-5; no definite D call. The V end lost 4 bases, the J end lost 6 bases, and 10 bases lay between the germline ends. This CDR3 region has 13 residues. The germline V gene has CDR1 PRHDT and CDR2 FYEKMQ (reference sequence). DNA of the CDR3: TGTGCCAGCAGCTACGAAGCACGTCAGCCCCAGCATTTT. This sequence encodes CASSYEARQPQHF.

The chain combines TRBV5-4 with TRBJ1-2, with 9 bases fitting TRBD1. The CDR3 has 14 residues. V lost 4 bases to trimming and J lost 8 bases; unmatched junction nucleotides: 9. Looked up from germline, CDR1 is SGHNT and CDR2 is YYREEE (reference sequence). CDR3 protein: CASSPWTGVEGYTF. The CDR3 DNA reads TGTGCCAGCAGCCCCTGGACAGGGGTGGAGGGCTACACCTTC.